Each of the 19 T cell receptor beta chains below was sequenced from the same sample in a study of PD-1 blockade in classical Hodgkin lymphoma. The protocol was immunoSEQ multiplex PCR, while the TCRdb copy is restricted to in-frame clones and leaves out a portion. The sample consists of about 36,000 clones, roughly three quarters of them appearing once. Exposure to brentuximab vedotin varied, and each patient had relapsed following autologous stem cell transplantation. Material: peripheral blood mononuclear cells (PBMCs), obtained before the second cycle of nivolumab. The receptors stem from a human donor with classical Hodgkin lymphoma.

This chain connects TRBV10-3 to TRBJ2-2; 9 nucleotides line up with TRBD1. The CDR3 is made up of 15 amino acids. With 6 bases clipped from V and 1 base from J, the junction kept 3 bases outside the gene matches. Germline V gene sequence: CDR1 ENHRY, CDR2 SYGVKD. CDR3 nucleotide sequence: TGTGCCATCAGGACGGGACAGGGGAACACCGGGGAGCTGTTTTTT. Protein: CAIRTGQGNTGELFF.

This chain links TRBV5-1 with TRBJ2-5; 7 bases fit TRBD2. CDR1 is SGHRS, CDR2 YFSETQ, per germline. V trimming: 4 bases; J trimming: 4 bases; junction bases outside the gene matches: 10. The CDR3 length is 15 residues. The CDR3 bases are TGCGCCAGCAGCCAGAACGCGGGGAGGGGAGAGACCCAGTACTTC. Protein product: CASSQNAGRGETQYF.

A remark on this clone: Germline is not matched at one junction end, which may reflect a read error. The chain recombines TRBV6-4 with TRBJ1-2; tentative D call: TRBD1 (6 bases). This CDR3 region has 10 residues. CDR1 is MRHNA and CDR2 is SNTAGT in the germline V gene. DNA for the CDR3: TGTGCCAGCGGGGGGGGCGGTTCGGCCTTC. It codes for CASGGGGSAF.

This CDR3 is CASSKDLDSTEAFF. For the CDR3, the DNA is TGTGCCAGCAGCAAAGACCTGGACAGCACTGAAGCTTTCTTT. The chain joins TRBV7-9 to TRBJ1-1; D is possibly TRBD1 (6 bases). The CDR3 runs 14 residues. CDR1 is SEHNR, CDR2 FQNEAQ, per germline (reference sequence). V lost 5 bases and J lost 4, with 14 bases in between.

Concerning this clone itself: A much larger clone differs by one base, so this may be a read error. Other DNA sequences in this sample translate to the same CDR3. CDR3 bases: TGTGCCAGCAGCGTTCAAGGCGGGGCCGGGACTGAAGCTTTCTTT. Its protein is CASSVQGGAGTEAFF. This chain uses TRBV7-9 with TRBJ1-1; tentatively, D is TRBD1 (5 bases). Germline CDR1 and CDR2: SEHNR and FQNEAQ (reference sequence). This CDR3 spans 15 amino acids. The germline V and J ends were trimmed by 5 bases and 5 bases, with 18 bases remaining between them.

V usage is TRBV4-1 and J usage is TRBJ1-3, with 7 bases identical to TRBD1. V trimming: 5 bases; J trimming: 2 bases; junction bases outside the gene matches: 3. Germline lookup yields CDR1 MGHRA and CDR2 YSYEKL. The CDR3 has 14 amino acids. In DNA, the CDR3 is TGCGCCAGCAGCTCCGGGACAGCTGGAAACACCATATATTTT. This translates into CASSSGTAGNTIYF.

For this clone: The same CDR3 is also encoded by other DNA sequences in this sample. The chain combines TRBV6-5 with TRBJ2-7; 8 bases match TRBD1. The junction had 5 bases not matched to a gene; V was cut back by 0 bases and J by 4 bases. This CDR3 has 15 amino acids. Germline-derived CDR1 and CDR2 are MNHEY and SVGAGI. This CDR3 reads CASSYSAGGGYEQYF. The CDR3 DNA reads TGTGCCAGCAGTTACTCCGCAGGGGGCGGATACGAGCAGTACTTC.

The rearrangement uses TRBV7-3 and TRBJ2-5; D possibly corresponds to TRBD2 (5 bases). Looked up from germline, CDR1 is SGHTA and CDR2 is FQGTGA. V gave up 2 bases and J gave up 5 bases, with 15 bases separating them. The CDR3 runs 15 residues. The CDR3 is CASSLASGGWETQYF. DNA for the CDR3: TGTGCCAGCAGCTTAGCAAGTGGAGGTTGGGAGACCCAGTACTTC.

CDR3 in DNA: TGTGCCAGCAGCCCGACAGGGAAGGGCACAGATACGCAGTATTTT. This sequence encodes CASSPTGKGTDTQYF. This chain connects TRBV7-9 to TRBJ2-3; 7 bases match TRBD1. Looked up from germline, CDR1 is SEHNR and CDR2 is FQNEAQ (reference sequence). The CDR3 length is 15 residues. The ends lost 5 bases at V and 1 base at J; junction bases unmatched: 6.

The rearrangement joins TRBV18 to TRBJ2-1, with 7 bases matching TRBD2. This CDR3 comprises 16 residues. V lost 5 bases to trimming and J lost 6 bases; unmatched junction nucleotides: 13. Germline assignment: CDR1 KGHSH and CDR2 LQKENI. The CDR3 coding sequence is TGTGCCAGCTCAATTAACGGACCGGGAGGAACCAATGAGCAGTTCTTC. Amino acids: CASSINGPGGTNEQFF.

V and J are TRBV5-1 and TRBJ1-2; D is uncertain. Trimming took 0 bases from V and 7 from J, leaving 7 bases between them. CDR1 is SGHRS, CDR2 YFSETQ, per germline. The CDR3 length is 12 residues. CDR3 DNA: TGCGCCAGCAGCTTGGGAGAAGGTGGCTACACCTTC. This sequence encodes CASSLGEGGYTF.

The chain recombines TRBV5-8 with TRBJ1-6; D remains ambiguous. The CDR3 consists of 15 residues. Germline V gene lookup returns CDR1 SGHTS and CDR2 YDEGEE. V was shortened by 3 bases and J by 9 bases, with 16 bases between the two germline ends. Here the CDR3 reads CASSSYPVIGSPLHF. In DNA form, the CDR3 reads TGTGCCAGCAGCTCGTACCCAGTGATCGGTTCACCCCTCCACTTT.

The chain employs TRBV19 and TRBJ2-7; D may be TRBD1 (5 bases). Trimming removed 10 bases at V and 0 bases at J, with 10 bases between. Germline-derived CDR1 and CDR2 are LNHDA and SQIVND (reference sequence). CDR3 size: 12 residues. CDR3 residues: CATRESSYEQYF. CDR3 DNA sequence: TGTGCCACCAGGGAAAGCTCCTACGAGCAGTACTTC.

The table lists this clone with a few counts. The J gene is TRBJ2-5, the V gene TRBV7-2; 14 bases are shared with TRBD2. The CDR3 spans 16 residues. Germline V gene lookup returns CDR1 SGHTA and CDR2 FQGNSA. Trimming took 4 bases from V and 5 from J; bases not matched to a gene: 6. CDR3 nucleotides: TGTGCCAGCAGCTACTTGACTAGCGGGAGGGGGGAGACCCAGTACTTC. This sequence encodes CASSYLTSGRGETQYF.

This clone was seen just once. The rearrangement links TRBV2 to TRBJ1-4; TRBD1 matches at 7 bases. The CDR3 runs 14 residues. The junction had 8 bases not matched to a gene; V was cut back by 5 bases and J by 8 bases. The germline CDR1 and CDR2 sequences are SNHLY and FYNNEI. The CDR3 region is CASSLTQGMEKLFF. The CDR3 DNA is TGTGCCAGCAGTCTGACACAGGGGATGGAAAAACTGTTTTTT.

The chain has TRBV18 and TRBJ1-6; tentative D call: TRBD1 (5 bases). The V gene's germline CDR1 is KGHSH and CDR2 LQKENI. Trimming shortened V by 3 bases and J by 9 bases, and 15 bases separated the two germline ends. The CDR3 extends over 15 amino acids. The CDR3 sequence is CASSPNSGRASPLHF. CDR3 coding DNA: TGTGCCAGCTCACCCAACAGTGGCAGGGCTTCACCCCTCCACTTT.

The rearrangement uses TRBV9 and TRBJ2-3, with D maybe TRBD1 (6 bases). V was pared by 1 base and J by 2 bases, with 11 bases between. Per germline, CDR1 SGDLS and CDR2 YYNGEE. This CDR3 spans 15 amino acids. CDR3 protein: CASSVMDRHTDTQYF. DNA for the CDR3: TGTGCCAGCAGCGTAATGGACAGACACACAGATACGCAGTATTTT.

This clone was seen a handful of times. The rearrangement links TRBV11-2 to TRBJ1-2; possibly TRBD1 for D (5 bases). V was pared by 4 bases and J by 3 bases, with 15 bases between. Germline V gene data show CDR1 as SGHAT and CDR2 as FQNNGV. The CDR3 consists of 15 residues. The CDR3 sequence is CASSSPTGGDYGYTF. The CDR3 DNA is TGTGCCAGCAGCTCCCCAACGGGGGGGGACTATGGCTACACCTTC.

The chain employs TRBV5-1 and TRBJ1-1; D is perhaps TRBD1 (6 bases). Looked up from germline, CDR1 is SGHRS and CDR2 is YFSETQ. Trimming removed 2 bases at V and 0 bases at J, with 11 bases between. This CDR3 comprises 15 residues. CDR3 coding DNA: TGCGCCAGCAGCTTATCGGACAGTATGAACACTGAAGCTTTCTTT. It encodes CASSLSDSMNTEAFF.